Listed below are T cell receptor beta chains from one sample, sequenced in a study of OX40 agonist ivuxolimab in advanced cancers. The method was immunoSEQ multiplex PCR; TCRdb's version includes in-frame clones alone and lacks a portion of them. The data contain under 200,000 clones, 90% to 95% of them singletons. Sequenced material: CD4+ or CD8+ T cells sorted from blood, taken in a trial of the OX40 agonist ivuxolimab. Source of these receptors: an adult with an advanced solid tumor such as melanoma, head and neck, liver or kidney cancer. Both conserved end residues are part of each CDR3. D genes are given only for firm matches. Clone size is not always given. Where it is, it says once, few, many or a class for expanded clones.

size: .; V: TRBV4-3; D: TRBD1; J: TRBJ2-7; CDR3: CASSLGQGAYEQYF; DNA: TGCGCCAGCAGCCTCGGACAGGGGGCGTACGAGCAGTACTTC
size: .; V: TRBV7-8; D: .; J: TRBJ2-2; CDR3: CASSLARLAMDTGELFF; DNA: TGTGCCAGCAGCTTAGCCCGTCTAGCGATGGATACCGGGGAGCTGTTTTTT
size: .; V: TRBV5-1; D: .; J: TRBJ1-5; CDR3: CASSLGPSLAGVRQPQHF; DNA: TGCGCCAGCAGCTTGGGTCCTTCCTTGGCAGGGGTTAGGCAGCCCCAGCATTTT
size: .; V: TRBV5-1; D: TRBD1; J: TRBJ1-5; CDR3: CASSGSGGRDQPQHF; DNA: TGCGCCAGCAGCGGTTCAGGGGGAAGAGATCAGCCCCAGCATTTT
size: .; V: TRBV7-8; D: .; J: TRBJ2-2; CDR3: CASSTGTTGELFF; DNA: TGTGCCAGCAGTACAGGGACCACCGGGGAGCTGTTTTTT
size: .; V: TRBV25-1; D: TRBD1; J: TRBJ1-2; CDR3: CASSEPLGTGNYGYTF; DNA: TGTGCCAGCAGTGAACCACTCGGGACAGGGAACTATGGCTACACCTTC
size: .; V: TRBV18; D: .; J: TRBJ1-3; CDR3: CASSLTNRDSGNTIYF; DNA: TGTGCCAGCTCACTCACCAACAGAGACTCTGGAAACACCATATATTTT
size: .; V: TRBV29-1; D: TRBD1; J: TRBJ2-7; CDR3: CSGGTGWEQYF; DNA: TGCAGCGGAGGGACAGGTTGGGAGCAGTACTTC
size: .; V: TRBV6-4; D: .; J: TRBJ2-5; CDR3: CASSEGGSGTQYF; DNA: TGTGCCAGCAGCGAGGGGGGTAGTGGGACCCAGTACTTC
size: .; V: TRBV2; D: .; J: TRBJ1-2; CDR3: CASSYHSVTANYGYTF; DNA: TGTGCCAGCAGTTACCACAGTGTGACAGCTAACTATGGCTACACCTTC
size: .; V: TRBV29-1; D: .; J: TRBJ2-7; CDR3: CSVLRLMRTAYEQYF; DNA: TGCAGCGTCCTACGCTTGATGCGGACTGCCTACGAGCAGTACTTC
size: few; V: TRBV7-9; D: .; J: TRBJ1-5; CDR3: CASSLGAGNNQPQHF; DNA: TGTGCCAGCAGCTTAGGGGCAGGGAATAATCAGCCCCAGCATTTT
size: once; V: TRBV28; D: TRBD1; J: TRBJ1-1; CDR3: CASSLTGAGNTEAFF; DNA: TGTGCCAGCAGTCTAACAGGGGCGGGAAACACTGAAGCTTTCTTT
size: .; V: TRBV27; D: .; J: TRBJ2-7; CDR3: CASTPGWGLRSVEQYF; DNA: TGTGCCAGTACTCCCGGCTGGGGCCTTCGTTCAGTCGAGCAGTACTTC
size: .; V: TRBV21-1; D: .; J: TRBJ2-5; CDR3: CASSRDRQNQETQYF; DNA: TGTGCCAGCAGCCGGGACAGGCAGAACCAAGAGACCCAGTACTTC
size: few; V: TRBV18; D: .; J: TRBJ1-1; CDR3: CASSPPSTYTEAFF; DNA: TGTGCCAGCTCACCACCGTCTACTTACACTGAAGCTTTCTTT
size: .; V: TRBV7-2; D: .; J: TRBJ2-4; CDR3: CASSRTGLAKNIQYF; DNA: TGTGCCAGCAGCCGCACGGGACTAGCCAAAAACATTCAGTACTTC
size: .; V: TRBV27; D: .; J: TRBJ2-5; CDR3: CASSGRDGQETQYF; DNA: TGTGCCAGCAGCGGCCGGGACGGCCAAGAGACCCAGTACTTC
size: .; V: TRBV19; D: .; J: TRBJ1-2; CDR3: CASSIPSRATAQYGYTF; DNA: TGTGCCAGTAGTATACCCTCTCGGGCGACGGCCCAATATGGCTACACCTTC
size: .; V: TRBV9; D: TRBD1; J: TRBJ2-7; CDR3: CASSASDRVPYEQYF; DNA: TGTGCCAGCAGCGCGTCGGACAGGGTCCCCTACGAGCAGTACTTC
size: .; V: TRBV10-3; D: .; J: TRBJ2-7; CDR3: CAISESDSSYEQYF; DNA: TGTGCCATCAGTGAGTCCGACAGCTCCTACGAGCAGTACTTC
size: .; V: TRBV7-2; D: .; J: TRBJ1-2; CDR3: CASSLGWESYTF; DNA: TGTGCCAGCAGCTTAGGATGGGAGAGCTACACCTTC
size: .; V: TRBV18; D: .; J: TRBJ2-5; CDR3: CASSRGQSETQYF; DNA: TGTGCCAGCTCACGAGGACAGTCTGAGACCCAGTACTTC
size: .; V: TRBV18; D: TRBD2; J: TRBJ2-3; CDR3: CASSSLAGGGTDTQYF; DNA: TGTGCCAGCTCATCGTTAGCGGGGGGCGGCACAGATACGCAGTATTTT
size: .; V: TRBV18; D: TRBD1; J: TRBJ1-5; CDR3: CASSRDRGQQPQHF; DNA: TGTGCCAGCTCACGGGACAGGGGGCAGCAGCCCCAGCATTTT
size: .; V: TRBV6-5; D: .; J: TRBJ1-2; CDR3: CASSPDRRNYGYTF; DNA: TGTGCCAGCAGTCCCGACAGGAGAAACTATGGCTACACCTTC
size: .; V: TRBV9; D: TRBD1; J: TRBJ2-2; CDR3: CASSADRGGTGELFF; DNA: TGTGCCAGCAGCGCCGACAGGGGAGGCACCGGGGAGCTGTTTTTT
size: .; V: TRBV7-3; D: .; J: TRBJ2-1; CDR3: CASSPGPLNEQFF; DNA: TGTGCCAGCAGTCCGGGACCATTAAATGAGCAGTTCTTC
size: .; V: TRBV6-5; D: TRBD1; J: TRBJ2-1; CDR3: CASSYLAGQGGQFF; DNA: TGTGCCAGCAGTTACTTAGCCGGACAGGGCGGGCAGTTCTTC
size: .; V: TRBV28; D: .; J: TRBJ1-4; CDR3: CASSLRDTNEKLFF; DNA: TGTGCCAGCAGTCTCAGGGACACTAATGAAAAACTGTTTTTT
size: once; V: TRBV15; D: TRBD1; J: TRBJ1-4; CDR3: CATSRALTGATNEKLFF; DNA: TGTGCCACCAGCAGAGCGTTAACAGGGGCAACTAATGAAAAACTGTTTTTT
size: .; V: TRBV7-2; D: TRBD1; J: TRBJ1-4; CDR3: CASSPDRENEKLFF; DNA: TGTGCCAGCAGCCCGGACAGGGAAAATGAAAAACTGTTTTTT
size: .; V: TRBV18; D: .; J: TRBJ2-7; CDR3: CASSPHRDYEQYF; DNA: TGTGCCAGCTCACCACATAGGGACTACGAGCAGTACTTC
size: .; V: TRBV4-3; D: TRBD2; J: TRBJ2-1; CDR3: CASSRPGSGEGDEQFF; DNA: TGCGCCAGCAGCCGTCCTGGAAGCGGGGAGGGCGATGAGCAGTTCTTC
size: .; V: TRBV28; D: TRBD1; J: TRBJ1-1; CDR3: CASRSGGAEAFF; DNA: TGTGCCAGCAGGTCAGGGGGGGCTGAAGCTTTCTTT
size: once; V: TRBV6-5; D: .; J: TRBJ2-7; CDR3: CASSEEGIAYEQYF; DNA: TGTGCCAGCAGTGAAGAAGGTATTGCCTACGAGCAGTACTTC
size: once; V: TRBV6-1; D: .; J: TRBJ2-7; CDR3: CASSYPAYEQYF; DNA: TGTGCCAGCAGTTATCCCGCCTACGAGCAGTACTTC
size: .; V: TRBV5-1; D: TRBD1; J: TRBJ1-1; CDR3: CASSPRGLNTEAFF; DNA: TGCGCCAGCAGCCCAAGGGGGCTGAACACTGAAGCTTTCTTT
size: .; V: TRBV19; D: .; J: TRBJ2-5; CDR3: CASSISRGETQYF; DNA: TGTGCCAGTAGTATCTCCAGGGGAGAGACCCAGTACTTC
size: .; V: TRBV6-1; D: .; J: TRBJ1-5; CDR3: CASTSSWQGGQPQHF; DNA: TGTGCCAGCACCTCCTCCTGGCAGGGAGGCCAGCCCCAGCATTTT
size: .; V: TRBV29-1; D: TRBD2; J: TRBJ2-5; CDR3: CSVASVAGAETQYF; DNA: TGCAGCGTTGCTTCAGTAGCGGGAGCGGAGACCCAGTACTTC
size: .; V: TRBV7-2; D: .; J: TRBJ2-5; CDR3: CASSPNRVQETQYF; DNA: TGTGCCAGCAGCCCCAACAGAGTCCAAGAGACCCAGTACTTC
size: .; V: TRBV10-3; D: TRBD1; J: TRBJ1-6; CDR3: CAIRDRVESPLHF; DNA: TGTGCCATACGGGACAGGGTAGAATCACCCCTCCACTTT
size: .; V: TRBV7-2; D: .; J: TRBJ1-2; CDR3: CASSLKEDYGYTF; DNA: TGTGCCAGCAGCTTAAAGGAGGACTATGGCTACACCTTC
size: few; V: TRBV7-9; D: .; J: TRBJ2-6; CDR3: CAGGGPRANVLTF; DNA: TGTGCCGGGGGCGGGCCTCGGGCCAACGTCCTGACTTTC
size: .; V: TRBV5-5; D: TRBD2; J: TRBJ2-7; CDR3: CASSLGLAGWYEQYF; DNA: TGTGCCAGCAGCTTGGGGCTAGCGGGCTGGTACGAGCAGTACTTC
size: .; V: TRBV4-2; D: TRBD1; J: TRBJ2-6; CDR3: CASSQDRDRGGPTGANVLTF; DNA: TGTGCCAGCAGCCAGGATCGGGACAGGGGGGGACCCACTGGGGCCAACGTCCTGACTTTC
size: .; V: TRBV19; D: .; J: TRBJ1-1; CDR3: CASSGFAGAGTEAFF; DNA: TGTGCCAGTAGTGGGTTTGCAGGGGCTGGCACTGAAGCTTTCTTT
size: .; V: TRBV9; D: .; J: TRBJ2-2; CDR3: CASQGRAVGTGELFF; DNA: TGTGCCAGCCAAGGCAGGGCGGTTGGCACCGGGGAGCTGTTTTTT
size: .; V: TRBV6-5; D: .; J: TRBJ2-7; CDR3: CASSYPGPTYEQYF; DNA: TGTGCCAGCAGTTATCCGGGACCTACCTACGAGCAGTACTTC
size: .; V: TRBV19; D: TRBD1; J: TRBJ2-7; CDR3: CASSKIGTANYEQYF; DNA: TGTGCCAGTAGTAAAATTGGGACAGCAAACTACGAGCAGTACTTC
size: .; V: TRBV6-5; D: .; J: TRBJ2-7; CDR3: CASRAGQSNEQYF; DNA: TGTGCCAGCAGGGCGGGACAGTCGAACGAGCAGTACTTC
size: .; V: TRBV7-2; D: .; J: TRBJ2-7; CDR3: CASSSRRYEQYF; DNA: TGTGCCAGCAGCTCAAGACGCTACGAGCAGTACTTC
size: .; V: TRBV5-6; D: .; J: TRBJ2-3; CDR3: CASSLQGIQDTQYF; DNA: TGTGCCAGCAGCTTGCAAGGGATTCAGGATACGCAGTATTTT
size: .; V: TRBV27; D: .; J: TRBJ2-1; CDR3: CASSFQYNEQFF; DNA: TGTGCCAGCAGTTTCCAGTACAATGAGCAGTTCTTC
size: .; V: TRBV5-1; D: TRBD2; J: TRBJ2-1; CDR3: CASSPTGGNHNEQFF; DNA: TGCGCCAGCAGCCCCACGGGGGGAAACCACAATGAGCAGTTCTTC
size: few; V: TRBV19; D: .; J: TRBJ1-2; CDR3: CASSALETWRGYTF; DNA: TGTGCCAGTAGTGCCTTAGAGACCTGGAGGGGCTACACCTTC
size: .; V: TRBV30; D: .; J: TRBJ2-1; CDR3: CAWSVGGSHNEQFF; DNA: TGTGCCTGGAGTGTCGGCGGGTCACACAATGAGCAGTTCTTC
size: once; V: TRBV6-5; D: TRBD1; J: TRBJ1-2; CDR3: CASSSGQGGGYTF; DNA: TGTGCCAGCAGTTCGGGACAGGGTGGCGGCTACACCTTC
size: few; V: TRBV7-2; D: .; J: TRBJ1-2; CDR3: CASTTEQGFGGYTF; DNA: TGTGCCAGCACCACCGAACAGGGCTTCGGTGGCTACACCTTC